Following are 12 T cell receptor beta chains from one sample sequenced in a study of technical replicates of blood from a few donors. Measured with immunoSEQ multiplex PCR; TCRdb has only the in-frame clones, and not every one. The sample has about 70,000 clones; about 94% are singletons. The specimen sequenced was T cells isolated from PBMCs. These receptors all come from a human donor in good health.

As to this clone: Other DNA sequences of this sample code for an identical CDR3. This chain connects TRBV9 to TRBJ1-3, with D maybe TRBD1 (5 bases). Trimming stripped 2 bases from V and 4 bases from J, with 7 bases between. Looked up from germline, CDR1 is SGDLS and CDR2 is YYNGEE. The CDR3 consists of 13 residues. The CDR3 spells CASSVAGGNTIYF. The CDR3 coding sequence is TGTGCCAGCAGCGTTGCAGGGGGAAACACCATATATTTT.

This rearrangement joins TRBV18 to TRBJ1-1; maybe TRBD1 (5 bases). CDR1 and CDR2 (germline): KGHSH, LQKENI. The CDR3 covers 15 residues. The germline V and J ends were trimmed by 6 bases and 4 bases, with 18 bases remaining between them. CDR3 sequence reads: CASSPGPDRSTEAFF. The CDR3, as DNA: TGTGCCAGCTCTCCTGGACCTGACAGATCCACTGAAGCTTTCTTT. Full variable domain (outside the CDR3, taken from reference TRBV18 and TRBJ1-1): NAGVMQNPRHLVRRRGQEARLRCSPMKGHSHVYWYRQLPEEGLKFMVYLQKENIIDESGMPKERFSAEFPKEGPSILRIQQVVRGDSAAYFCASSPGPDRSTEAFFGQGTRLTVV.

The chain is built from TRBV27 and TRBJ1-1, with D possibly being TRBD1 (5 bases). This CDR3 comprises 13 residues. Germline V lookup: CDR1 MNHEY, CDR2 SMNVEV (reference sequence). V dropped 5 bases and J dropped 1 base, with 8 bases sitting between them. The DNA for the CDR3 is TGTGCCAGCAGTCGGACAACGAACACTGAAGCTTTCTTT. Protein product: CASSRTTNTEAFF.

J is TRBJ2-1 and V is TRBV30, with 12 bases fitting TRBD2. Trimming at V came to 0 bases and at J to 8 bases, leaving 2 bases not matched to a gene. The CDR3 runs 14 residues. Germline CDR1 reads GTSNPN; CDR2 reads SVGIG (reference sequence). The CDR3 coding sequence is TGTGCCTGGAGTGTACTAGCGGGAGGCCATGAGCAGTTCTTC. Translating gives CAWSVLAGGHEQFF. Combining the CDR3 with reference TRBV30 and TRBJ2-1 gives the whole variable domain SQTIHQWPATLVQPVGSPLSLECTVEGTSNPNLYWYRQAAGRGLQLLFYSVGIGQISSEVPQNLSASRPQDRQFILSSKKLLLSDSGFYLCAWSVLAGGHEQFFGPGTRLTVL.

The V call is TRBV27, the J call TRBJ2-6; D not certain. CDR3 length equals 14 residues. Germline V gene sequence: CDR1 MNHEY, CDR2 SMNVEV (reference sequence). V was shortened by 3 bases and J by 0 bases, with 3 bases between the two germline ends. The CDR3 bases are TGTGCCAGCAGTTTTAGCTCTGGGGCCAACGTCCTGACTTTC. It yields the protein CASSFSSGANVLTF.

The chain carries TRBV9 and TRBJ2-1; 8 bases are a match to TRBD2. The germline V gene has CDR1 SGDLS and CDR2 YYNGEE. This CDR3 comprises 15 residues. The junction had 5 bases not matched to a gene; V was cut back by 4 bases and J by 2 bases. CDR3 bases: TGTGCCAGCAGCCAGCGGGAGAGCACCTACAATGAGCAGTTCTTC. The encoded protein is CASSQRESTYNEQFF.

This clone showed up just once. V usage is TRBV11-3 and J usage is TRBJ2-2; no reliable D call. The CDR3 length is 15 residues. V lost 3 bases to trimming and J lost 1 base, with 9 bases between them. From germline, CDR1 is SGHNT and CDR2 YENEEA. In DNA, the CDR3 is TGTGCCAGCAGCTTCCTTTTCGGGAACACCGGGGAGCTGTTTTTT. Protein sequence: CASSFLFGNTGELFF.

The rearrangement links TRBV7-3 to TRBJ2-2; possibly TRBD2 for D (5 bases). CDR1 is SGHTA and CDR2 is FQGTGA in the germline V gene. Trimming cost V 5 bases and J 2 bases, with 12 bases left between them. The CDR3 has 15 residues. The CDR3 DNA reads TGTGCCAGCAGCCCCCGGGCTAGCAACACCGGGGAGCTGTTTTTT. It is translated as CASSPRASNTGELFF.

DNA of the CDR3: TGTGCCAGTAGGGTATTCGGGGATAGCACAGATACGCAGTATTTT. Residues: CASRVFGDSTDTQYF. The gene calls are TRBV19 and TRBJ2-3; perhaps TRBD2 as D (5 bases). CDR1 and CDR2 (germline): LNHDA, SQIVND (reference sequence). The CDR3 has 15 residues. The ends were cut back, 6 bases at V and 0 bases at J, with 13 bases in the middle.

The chain recombines TRBV2 with TRBJ1-5; maybe TRBD1 (5 bases). V shed 5 bases and J shed 6 bases, with 17 bases lying between them. The germline V gene has CDR1 SNHLY and CDR2 FYNNEI. The CDR3 spans 15 residues. CDR3 in DNA: TGTGCCAGCAGTTATCCTGGGACTGGGGGTCAGCCCCAGCATTTT. This translates into CASSYPGTGGQPQHF. The full variable domain, rest sourced from reference TRBV2 and TRBJ1-5, is EPEVTQTPSHQVTQMGQEVILRCVPISNHLYFYWYRQILGQKVEFLVSFYNNEISEKSEIFDDQFSVERPDGSNFTLKIRSTKLEDSAMYFCASSYPGTGGQPQHFGDGTRLSIL.

In DNA form, the CDR3 reads TGTGCCAGCAGTTACTCCCCGAGACGGGCCTACGAGCAGTACTTC. Encoded protein: CASSYSPRRAYEQYF. The chain links TRBV6-5 to TRBJ2-7; D call uncertain. In germline, CDR1 is MNHEY, CDR2 SVGAGI. Trimming pared 0 bases from V and 2 bases from J, leaving 11 bases between. The CDR3 is 15 amino acids.

The rearrangement uses TRBV13 and TRBJ2-5; no clear D gene. Looked up from germline, CDR1 is PRHDT and CDR2 is FYEKMQ (reference sequence). The CDR3 extends over 11 amino acids. Deletions cut 8 bases from V and 5 bases from J, with 9 bases between. The CDR3 reads CASRLEETQYF. For the CDR3, the DNA is TGTGCCAGCCGCCTTGAGGAGACCCAGTACTTC.